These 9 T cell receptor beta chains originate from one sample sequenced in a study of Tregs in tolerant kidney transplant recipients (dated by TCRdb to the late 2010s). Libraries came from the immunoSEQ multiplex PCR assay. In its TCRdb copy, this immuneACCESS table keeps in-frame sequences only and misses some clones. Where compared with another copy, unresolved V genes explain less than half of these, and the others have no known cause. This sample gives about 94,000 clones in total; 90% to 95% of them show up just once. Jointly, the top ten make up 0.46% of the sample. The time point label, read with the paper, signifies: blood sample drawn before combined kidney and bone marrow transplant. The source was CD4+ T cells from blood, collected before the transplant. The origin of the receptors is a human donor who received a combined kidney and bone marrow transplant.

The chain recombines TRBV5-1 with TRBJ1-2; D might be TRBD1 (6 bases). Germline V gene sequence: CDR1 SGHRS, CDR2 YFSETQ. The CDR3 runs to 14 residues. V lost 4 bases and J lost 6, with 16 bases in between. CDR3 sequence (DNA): TGCGCCAGCAGCATCAGGGGTTCGGCGGATGGCTACACCTTC. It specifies CASSIRGSADGYTF.

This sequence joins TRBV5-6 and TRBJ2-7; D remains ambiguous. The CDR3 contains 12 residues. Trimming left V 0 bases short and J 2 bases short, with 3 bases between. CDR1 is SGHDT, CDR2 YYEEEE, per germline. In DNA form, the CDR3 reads TGTGCCAGCAGCTTGGTAGCCTACGAGCAGTACTTC. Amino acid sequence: CASSLVAYEQYF. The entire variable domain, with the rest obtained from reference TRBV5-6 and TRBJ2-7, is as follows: DAGVTQSPTHLIKTRGQQVTLRCSPKSGHDTVSWYQQALGQGPQFIFQYYEEEERQRGNFPDRFSGHQFPNYSSELNVNALLLGDSALYLCASSLVAYEQYFGPGTRLTVT.

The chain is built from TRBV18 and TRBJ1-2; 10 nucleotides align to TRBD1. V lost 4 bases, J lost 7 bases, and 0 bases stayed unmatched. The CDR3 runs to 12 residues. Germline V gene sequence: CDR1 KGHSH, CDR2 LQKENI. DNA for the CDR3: TGTGCCAGCTCACGGGACAGGGGTGGCTACACCTTC. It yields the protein CASSRDRGGYTF. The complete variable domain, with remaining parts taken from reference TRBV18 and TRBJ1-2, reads NAGVMQNPRHLVRRRGQEARLRCSPMKGHSHVYWYRQLPEEGLKFMVYLQKENIIDESGMPKERFSAEFPKEGPSILRIQQVVRGDSAAYFCASSRDRGGYTFGSGTRLTVV.

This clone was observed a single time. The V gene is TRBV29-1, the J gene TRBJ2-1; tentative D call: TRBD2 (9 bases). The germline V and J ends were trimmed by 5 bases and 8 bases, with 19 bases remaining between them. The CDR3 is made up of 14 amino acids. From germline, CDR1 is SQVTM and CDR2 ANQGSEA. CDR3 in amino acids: CSVQGASGTHEQFF. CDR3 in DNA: TGCAGCGTTCAGGGGGCTAGCGGGACGCATGAGCAGTTCTTC.

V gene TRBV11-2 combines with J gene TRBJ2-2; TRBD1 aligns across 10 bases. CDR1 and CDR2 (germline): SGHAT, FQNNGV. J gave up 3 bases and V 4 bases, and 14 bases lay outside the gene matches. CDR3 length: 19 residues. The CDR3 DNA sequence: TGTGCCAGCAGCTCGCGACGACAGGGGGCGCGGGAGTACACCGGGGAGCTGTTTTTT. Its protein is CASSSRRQGAREYTGELFF.

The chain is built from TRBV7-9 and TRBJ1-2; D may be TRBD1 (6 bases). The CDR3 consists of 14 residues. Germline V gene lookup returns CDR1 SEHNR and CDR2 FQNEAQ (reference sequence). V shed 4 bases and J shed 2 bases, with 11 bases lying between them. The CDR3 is CASSSSGTNYGYTF. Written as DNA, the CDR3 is TGTGCCAGCAGCTCTTCCGGGACAAACTATGGCTACACCTTC.

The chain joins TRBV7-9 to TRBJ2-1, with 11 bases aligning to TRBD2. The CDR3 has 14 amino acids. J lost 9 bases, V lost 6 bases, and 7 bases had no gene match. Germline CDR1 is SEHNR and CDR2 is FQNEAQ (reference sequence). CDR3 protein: CASSLAGGGLEQFF. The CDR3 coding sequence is TGTGCCAGCAGTCTAGCGGGGGGAGGCCTTGAGCAGTTCTTC.

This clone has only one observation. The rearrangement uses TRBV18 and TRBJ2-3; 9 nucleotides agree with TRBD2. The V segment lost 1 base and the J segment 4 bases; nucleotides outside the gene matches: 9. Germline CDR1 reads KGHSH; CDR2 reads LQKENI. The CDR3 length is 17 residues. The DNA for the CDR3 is TGTGCCAGCTCACCACAACAAATAGCGGGAGAGGCAGATACGCAGTATTTT. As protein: CASSPQQIAGEADTQYF.

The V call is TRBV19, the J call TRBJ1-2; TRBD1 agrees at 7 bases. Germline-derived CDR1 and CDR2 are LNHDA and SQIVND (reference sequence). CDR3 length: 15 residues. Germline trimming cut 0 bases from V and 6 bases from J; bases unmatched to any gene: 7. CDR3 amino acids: CASSIDQLGTDGYTF. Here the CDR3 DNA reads TGTGCCAGTAGTATAGATCAATTGGGGACAGATGGCTACACCTTC.